This TCR beta chain is from a study of blood T cell repertoires in COVID-19. Study-wide background: Spain, Italy and the United States supplied samples that represented acute and convalescent COVID-19. In each case, the material was cDNA or gDNA derived from T cells, B-cell-depleted T cells, or PBMCs.

The CDR3 has 17 amino acids. After removal of 3 bases from V and 1 base from J, the junction contained 8 bases not matched to a gene. Germline CDR1 is KGHDR and CDR2 is SFDVKD. It was during active infection that Seattle patients were enrolled and then longitudinally followed. This clone appeared once. Under the authors' procedure: From reference gene primer amplification, estimates of nucleated cell counts were derived. TCRdb keeps only in-frame clones here, not all; method: immunoSEQ multiplex PCR. The V and J calls and clone size were taken over from that table, and D and trimming were inferred from the DNA. This table has about 260,000 clones, 80% to 90% appearing once.

Sequencing was performed on peripheral blood. This rearrangement joins TRBV24-1 to TRBJ1-5, with 7 bases lining up with TRBD1. The TCR originated in a woman aged 70-85 years with COVID-19, enrolled during active disease. CDR3 sequence: CATSDSTGVSSNQPQHF. CDR3 bases: TGTGCCACCAGTGATAGTACAGGGGTATCCAGCAATCAGCCCCAGCATTTT.